These 20 T cell receptor beta chains share one sample of origin, sequenced in a study of cytomegalovirus exposure and HLA in healthy donors. Vbeta (60) and Jbeta (13) primers were used in the PCR. TCRdb keeps only in-frame clones here, not all; method: immunoSEQ multiplex PCR. This repertoire shows a few hundred thousand clones, around 90% found once; its top ten account for around 1.7%. Sequencing was done on a sample of PBMCs. The receptors derive from a girl aged 2-10 years in good health and CMV-seronegative.

The chain links TRBV29-1 to TRBJ1-2, with 7 bases identical to TRBD1. V gave up 4 bases and J gave up 0 bases; unmatched junction bases: 11. There are 16 residues in the CDR3. Germline assignment: CDR1 SQVTM and CDR2 ANQGSEA. The CDR3 DNA reads as TGCAGCGTTGGGGGGTCTCAGGGGGGCTCTAACTATGGCTACACCTTC. This translates into CSVGGSQGGSNYGYTF.

The chain combines TRBV30 with TRBJ1-2, with 8 bases identical to TRBD1. Germline-derived CDR1 and CDR2 are GTSNPN and SVGIG (reference sequence). The trim removed 7 bases at V and 1 base at J, leaving 8 bases unmatched. The CDR3 is 14 amino acids. CDR3 loop: CASTGTGLNYGYTF. CDR3 DNA sequence: TGTGCCTCAACCGGGACAGGCCTTAACTATGGCTACACCTTC. Full variable domain (missing parts from reference TRBV30 and TRBJ1-2): SQTIHQWPATLVQPVGSPLSLECTVEGTSNPNLYWYRQAAGRGLQLLFYSVGIGQISSEVPQNLSASRPQDRQFILSSKKLLLSDSGFYLCASTGTGLNYGYTFGSGTRLTVV.

The J gene is TRBJ2-4, the V gene TRBV7-2, with D uncertain. V dropped 1 base and J dropped 1 base, with 8 bases sitting between them. The CDR3 is 15 residues long. Germline CDR1 and CDR2: SGHTA and FQGNSA. CDR3 in amino acids: CASSLVIQAKNIQYF. The CDR3 coding sequence is TGTGCCAGCAGCTTAGTGATACAGGCCAAAAACATTCAGTACTTC.

This sequence joins TRBV5-1 and TRBJ2-7, with TRBD1 identical over 11 bases. Germline V gene sequence: CDR1 SGHRS, CDR2 YFSETQ. The trim removed 2 bases at V and 4 bases at J, leaving 8 bases unmatched. This CDR3 region has 16 residues. The CDR3 DNA is TGCGCCAGCAGCTTCGGCTCGGGACAGGGGGGGTACGAGCAGTACTTC. Residues: CASSFGSGQGGYEQYF.

This clone was observed once. The chain couples TRBV6-4 to TRBJ2-1, with TRBD2 identical over 7 bases. This CDR3 is 13 amino acids long. The trim removed 1 base at V and 8 bases at J, leaving 2 bases unmatched. From germline, CDR1 is MRHNA and CDR2 SNTAGT. CDR3 sequence: CASSDFTSDEQFF. Written as DNA, the CDR3 is TGTGCCAGCAGTGACTTTACTAGCGATGAGCAGTTCTTC.

The genes are TRBV13 and TRBJ1-2; D is uncertain. Germline assignment: CDR1 PRHDT and CDR2 FYEKMQ (reference sequence). The CDR3 is 14 residues long. V gave up 1 base and J gave up 0 bases, with 6 bases separating them. The CDR3 sequence is CASSLDAANYGYTF. CDR3 sequence (DNA): TGTGCCAGCAGCTTAGACGCAGCTAACTATGGCTACACCTTC.

CDR3 DNA sequence: TGCGCCAGCAGTGAAAAAAATAACTCTGGGGCCAACGTCCTGACTTTC. It specifies CASSEKNNSGANVLTF. The gene calls are TRBV10-1 and TRBJ2-6; no firm D call. Trimming took 3 bases from V and 0 from J, leaving 9 bases between them. The CDR3 is 16 amino acids. Germline loops: CDR1 WNHNN, CDR2 SYGVQD (reference sequence).

The rearrangement links TRBV9 to TRBJ2-1; D gene ambiguous. This CDR3 comprises 15 residues. The V end was cut by 1 base, the J end by 8 bases, with 16 bases between. Germline CDR1 SGDLS, CDR2 YYNGEE. The CDR3 loop is CASSVQNALSHEQFF. The CDR3 DNA is TGTGCCAGCAGCGTACAGAACGCCCTCTCGCATGAGCAGTTCTTC.

This sequence joins TRBV11-2 and TRBJ1-1; 7 nucleotides match TRBD1. CDR1 and CDR2 from the germline V gene are SGHAT and FQNNGV. The CDR3 consists of 16 residues. The trim removed 4 bases at V and 4 bases at J, leaving 12 bases unmatched. CDR3 DNA: TGTGCCAGCAGCTCACAGGGGCTGGTAGGGGGCACTGAAGCTTTCTTT. Protein: CASSSQGLVGGTEAFF.

The chain couples TRBV29-1 to TRBJ1-2; no clear D gene. From germline, CDR1 is SQVTM and CDR2 ANQGSEA. This CDR3 region has 12 residues. Trimming shortened V by 5 bases and J by 0 bases, and 7 bases separated the two germline ends. The CDR3 spells CSVQRANYGYTF. In nucleotides, the CDR3 is TGCAGCGTTCAACGAGCTAACTATGGCTACACCTTC.

The chain links TRBV19 to TRBJ1-2, with 9 bases lining up with TRBD1. Germline assignment: CDR1 LNHDA and CDR2 SQIVND (reference sequence). The CDR3 runs to 17 residues. V trimming: 5 bases; J trimming: 0 bases; junction bases outside the gene matches: 10. CDR3: CASSPGTGKAANYGYTF. The CDR3 DNA reads as TGTGCCAGTAGTCCCGGGACAGGGAAGGCGGCTAACTATGGCTACACCTTC.

The J gene is TRBJ1-4, the V gene TRBV7-9; D not certain. This CDR3 has 17 amino acids. With 5 bases removed from V and 3 bases from J, the gap between germline ends came to 19 bases. CDR1 SEHNR and CDR2 FQNEAQ come from the germline V gene (reference sequence). CDR3 sequence: CASSQIPRGGPNEKLFF. CDR3 in DNA: TGTGCCAGCAGCCAAATCCCCCGCGGAGGACCTAATGAAAAACTGTTTTTT.

V gene TRBV25-1 combines with J gene TRBJ2-1; 12 bases line up with TRBD2. CDR3 size: 14 residues. After removal of 9 bases from V and 5 bases from J, the junction contained 5 bases not matched to a gene. Germline CDR1 reads MGHDK; CDR2 reads SYGVNS. CDR3 in amino acids: CASTLAGGNNEQFF. The CDR3 region has the DNA TGTGCCAGTACCCTAGCGGGGGGGAACAATGAGCAGTTCTTC.

V and J are TRBV19 and TRBJ1-2; D is perhaps TRBD1 (5 bases). This CDR3 contains 14 residues. Germline CDR1 is LNHDA and CDR2 is SQIVND (reference sequence). The V and J ends lost 2 bases and 3 bases respectively, with 10 bases between them. CDR3 sequence reads: CASSILGRDYGYTF. The CDR3 DNA reads TGTGCCAGTAGTATACTGGGCAGGGACTATGGCTACACCTTC.

This chain uses TRBV28 with TRBJ1-1; no reliable D call. CDR3 length: 12 amino acids. Germline V gene data show CDR1 as MDHEN and CDR2 as SYDVKM. Between the trimmed V and J ends, which lost 5 bases and 12 bases, there was a span of 16 bases. The CDR3 DNA is TGTGCCAGCAGTCGCTCGGTCCAGGAAACTTTCTTT. Protein: CASSRSVQETFF.

As for this clone: This CDR3 is missing its conserved last phenylalanine or tryptophan, likely due to a read error. The DNA is omitted, as the CDR3 cannot be located on it reliably, and the CDR3 follows TCRdb's listing. The chain combines TRBV28 with TRBJ2-4; the DNA was not compared with TRBD1, the D call given in the table. The CDR3 comprises 13 residues, both ends counted. The germline V gene has CDR1 MDHEN and CDR2 SYDVKM. CDR3 region: CASSFTAPARFLG.

The V and J genes are TRBV7-9 and TRBJ2-1; TRBD2 agrees at 11 bases. Looked up from germline, CDR1 is SEHNR and CDR2 is FQNEAQ (reference sequence). After removal of 5 bases from V and 5 bases from J, the junction contained 2 bases not matched to a gene. The CDR3 has 14 amino acids. CDR3 amino acids: CASSLGLADNEQFF. The DNA for the CDR3 is TGTGCCAGCAGCCTGGGACTAGCGGACAATGAGCAGTTCTTC.

This sequence joins TRBV6-1 and TRBJ1-1; TRBD1 is a possible D gene (6 bases). Trimming stripped 6 bases from V and 6 bases from J, with 17 bases between. The germline V gene has CDR1 MNHNS and CDR2 SASEGT. This CDR3 region has 14 residues. CDR3 sequence reads: CASSVFRGEAEAFF. In DNA, the CDR3 is TGTGCCAGCAGCGTCTTCAGGGGAGAGGCTGAAGCTTTCTTT.

This chain links TRBV10-2 with TRBJ2-1; a possible D gene is TRBD2 (5 bases). Trimming removed 5 bases at V and 9 bases at J, with 26 bases between. Germline CDR1 reads WSHSY; CDR2 reads SAAADI. There are 17 residues in the CDR3. CDR3 DNA: TGCGCCAGCAGTTCGCTTGAGAGTGTGTTTCGTCGGGGTGAGCAGTTCTTC. The encoded protein is CASSSLESVFRRGEQFF.

The chain uses TRBV6-1 and TRBJ1-3, with 8 bases matching TRBD1. There are 16 residues in the CDR3. V shed 2 bases and J 6 bases; nucleotides not matched to a gene: 9. CDR1 and CDR2 (germline): MNHNS, SASEGT. The CDR3 DNA sequence: TGTGCCAGCAGTGAATCGCTTTGGGACAGGTTAAACACCATATATTTT. It translates to CASSESLWDRLNTIYF.